A selection of T cell receptor beta chains follows, all from one sample in a study of identical twins. TCRdb reprocessed the 5' RACE reads with MiXCR, giving one entry per CDR3 protein. In the table there are 550,000 to 700,000 distinct CDR3 sequences, around 20% of which are singletons. These data also formed part of another study, on T cells expressing NK-cell markers.

The specimen sequenced was PBMCs. The receptors here all came from a woman under 30 in good health. Both conserved end residues are part of each CDR3.

TRBV20-1,TRBJ1-2,CSARDRGGGYTF
TRBV9,TRBJ1-5,CASSVAGVVGQPQHF
TRBV2,TRBJ2-1,CAGLGGAYNEQFF
TRBV29-1,TRBJ2-7,CSVEDLGPPHEQYF
TRBV10-3,TRBJ1-5,CAISGGVGNQPQHF
TRBV10-2,TRBJ2-7,CASSELSRGWEQYF
TRBV5-1,TRBJ1-1,CASSAAGISSFSGTEAFF
TRBV12-3/TRBV12-4,TRBJ1-2,CASSRRQGAYGYTF
TRBV20-1,TRBJ2-5,CSATALAGEFQETQYF
TRBV9,TRBJ2-7,CASSVAGGGLPYEQYF
TRBV20-1,TRBJ2-3,CSGTTSGGAGSTDTQYF
TRBV10-3,TRBJ2-7,CATSHQTTGGSEQYF
TRBV29-1,TRBJ2-3,CSVDGARDGEFPDTQYF
TRBV7-3,TRBJ1-1,CASSLLGDDTEAFF
TRBV10-1,TRBJ2-3,CASSEGSVADTQYF
TRBV12-3/TRBV12-4,TRBJ2-2,CASRIAGELFF
TRBV12-3/TRBV12-4,TRBJ2-2,CASSFGRGTGELFF
TRBV12-3/TRBV12-4,TRBJ1-1,CASTPLGANTEAFF
TRBV5-4,TRBJ2-7,CASSLDGFHYEQYF
TRBV7-9,TRBJ2-7,CASSLDREQYF
TRBV29-1,TRBJ2-5,CSVPPGQPYF
TRBV18,TRBJ2-1,CASSPGLALVEQFF
TRBV20-1,TRBJ2-3,CSAPGRRASTDTQYF
TRBV27,TRBJ2-4,CASSFRPLGGDGDIQYF
TRBV20-1,TRBJ2-3,CSARDHGGAADTQYF
TRBV5-1,TRBJ2-3,CASSLGESTDTQYF
TRBV6-5,TRBJ2-6,CASSYSYSGGANVLTF
TRBV11-2,TRBJ2-7,CASSTTGTGGYEQYF
TRBV10-3,TRBJ2-1,CAMGQPYNEQFF
TRBV12-3/TRBV12-4,TRBJ2-5,CASSRRGSPGETQYF
TRBV29-1,TRBJ2-1,CSVEDSTRSYNEQFF
TRBV20-1,TRBJ1-6,CSARVADGVRSPLHF
TRBV7-7,TRBJ2-2,CASSPGTSDTGELFF
TRBV20-1,TRBJ1-1,CSARDNGLGTEAFF
TRBV13,TRBJ2-2,CASSLNPGLSTGELFF
TRBV15,TRBJ2-5,CATSPRIGEETQYF
TRBV10-3,TRBJ2-7,CATNSLSSGTSGMRYF
TRBV3-1,TRBJ2-1,CATSQDGTGVNEQFF
TRBV7-2,TRBJ1-5,CASSLPGGRSQPQHF
TRBV29-1,TRBJ1-2,CTPDGYTF
TRBV12-3/TRBV12-4,TRBJ2-7,CASSFLRGLHEQYF
TRBV15,TRBJ1-5,CATSRVGGGQPQHF
TRBV13,TRBJ2-7,CASSPGIFGSYEQYF
TRBV30,TRBJ2-1,CAWSVLAGGPNEQFF
TRBV5-1,TRBJ2-1,CASSLLAGGLVEQFF
TRBV4-3,TRBJ2-1,CASSSQLGSSYNEQFF
TRBV29-1,TRBJ2-5,CSVSKTRIQETQYF
TRBV12-3/TRBV12-4,TRBJ2-7,CASSLGVAGDYEQYF
TRBV9,TRBJ2-1,CASSARRLAGGISSYNEQFF
TRBV20-1,TRBJ1-2,CSARAYQVGYTF
TRBV25-1,TRBJ2-3,CASSDSGKVSDTQYF
TRBV5-5,TRBJ2-3,CASSLGLAGAQSTDTQYF
TRBV20-1,TRBJ1-1,CSAARQRNTEAFF
TRBV18,TRBJ1-5,CASSPTGKINQPQHF
TRBV12-5,TRBJ2-3,CASGLTPDGEGGTDTQYF
TRBV5-1,TRBJ2-2,CASSLAAAGELFF
TRBV7-6,TRBJ2-1,CASSLEAPYEQFF
TRBV20-1,TRBJ2-3,CSARDSASEDTQYF
TRBV10-3,TRBJ2-2,CAIKGQGLNTGELFF
TRBV6-1,TRBJ2-5,CASRDLNRGRAETQYF